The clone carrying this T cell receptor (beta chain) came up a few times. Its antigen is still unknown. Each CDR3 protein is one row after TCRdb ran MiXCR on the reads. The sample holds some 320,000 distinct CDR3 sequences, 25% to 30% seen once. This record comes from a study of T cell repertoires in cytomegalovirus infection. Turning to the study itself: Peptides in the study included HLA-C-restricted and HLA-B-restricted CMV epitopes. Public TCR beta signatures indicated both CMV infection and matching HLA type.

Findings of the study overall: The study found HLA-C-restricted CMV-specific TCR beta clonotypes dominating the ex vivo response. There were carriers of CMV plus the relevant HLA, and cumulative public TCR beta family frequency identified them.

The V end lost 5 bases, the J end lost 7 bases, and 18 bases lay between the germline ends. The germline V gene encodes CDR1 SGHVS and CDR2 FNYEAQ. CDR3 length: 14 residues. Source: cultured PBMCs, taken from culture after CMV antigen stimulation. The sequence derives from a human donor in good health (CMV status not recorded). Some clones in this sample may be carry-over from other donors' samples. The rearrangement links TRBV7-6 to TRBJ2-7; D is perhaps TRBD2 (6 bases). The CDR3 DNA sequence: TGTGCCAGCAGCCTTTCTACGGACGGAGGGGAGCAGTACTTC. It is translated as CASSLSTDGGEQYF.